This T cell receptor beta chain was found in a study of T cell responses to AZD1222 COVID-19 vaccine. The CDR3 has 14 amino acids. The germline gives CDR1 MNHEY, CDR2 SVGAGI. V was pared by 7 bases and J by 7 bases, with 17 bases between. Clones were read by immunoSEQ multiplex PCR, and TCRdb kept only the in-frame ones, dropping some. This table has 90,000 to 150,000 clones, roughly 91% appearing once. The origin of this receptor is an adult in good health. The rearrangement uses TRBV6-5 and TRBJ1-5; D is possibly TRBD1 (5 bases). The sample here was peripheral blood, taken on day 0 of AZD1222 vaccination. CDR3 in amino acids: CASILSWDGQPQHF. The DNA for the CDR3 is TGTGCCAGCATCCTATCGTGGGACGGGCAGCCCCAGCATTTT.